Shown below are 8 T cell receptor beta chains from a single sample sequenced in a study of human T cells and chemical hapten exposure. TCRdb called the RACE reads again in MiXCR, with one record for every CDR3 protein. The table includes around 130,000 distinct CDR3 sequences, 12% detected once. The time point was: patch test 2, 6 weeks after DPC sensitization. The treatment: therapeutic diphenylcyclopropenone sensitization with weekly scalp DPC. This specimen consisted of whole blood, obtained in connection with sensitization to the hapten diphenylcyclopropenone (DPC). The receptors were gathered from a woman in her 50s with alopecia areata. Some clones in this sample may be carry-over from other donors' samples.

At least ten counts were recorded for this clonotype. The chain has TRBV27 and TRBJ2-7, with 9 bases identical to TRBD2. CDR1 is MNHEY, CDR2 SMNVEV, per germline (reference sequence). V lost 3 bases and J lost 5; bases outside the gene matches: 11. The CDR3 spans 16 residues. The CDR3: CASSFPRLAAPDEQYF. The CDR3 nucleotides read TGTGCCAGCAGTTTCCCTCGACTAGCGGCGCCCGACGAGCAGTACTTC.

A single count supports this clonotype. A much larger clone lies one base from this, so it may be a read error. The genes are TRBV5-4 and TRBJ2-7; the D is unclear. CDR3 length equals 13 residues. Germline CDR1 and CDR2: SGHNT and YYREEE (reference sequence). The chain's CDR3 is CANSRDYSNEQYF. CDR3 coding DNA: TGTGCCAACAGCCGAGATTATTCCAACGAGCAGTACTTC.

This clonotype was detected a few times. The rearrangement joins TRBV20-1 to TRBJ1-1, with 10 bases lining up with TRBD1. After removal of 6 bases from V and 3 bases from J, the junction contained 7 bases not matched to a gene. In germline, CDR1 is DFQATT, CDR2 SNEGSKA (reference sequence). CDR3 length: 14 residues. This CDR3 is CSARQGALDTEAFF. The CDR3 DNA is TGCAGTGCCCGACAGGGGGCGTTGGACACTGAAGCTTTCTTT.

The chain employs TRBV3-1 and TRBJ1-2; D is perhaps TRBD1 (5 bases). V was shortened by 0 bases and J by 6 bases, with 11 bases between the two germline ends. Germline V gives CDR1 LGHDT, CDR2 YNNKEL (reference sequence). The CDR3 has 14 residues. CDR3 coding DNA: TGTGCCAGCAGCCAAGAGGGCAGGGAAAATGGCTACACCTTC. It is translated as CASSQEGRENGYTF.

The CDR3 loop is CASSGTGDLYEQYF. Here the CDR3 DNA reads TGTGCCAGCAGCGGGACAGGGGACCTCTACGAGCAGTACTTC. V is TRBV7-2 and J is TRBJ2-7, with 10 bases identical to TRBD1. This CDR3 is 14 amino acids long. Losses at the gene ends were 5 bases for V and 3 bases for J; bases not matched to a gene: 4. CDR1 is SGHTA and CDR2 is FQGNSA in the germline V gene. The full variable domain, with the rest looked up from reference TRBV7-2 and TRBJ2-7, is GAGVSQSPSNKVTEKGKDVELRCDPISGHTALYWYRQSLGQGLEFLIYFQGNSAPDKSGLPSDRFSAERTGGSVSTLTIQRTQQEDSAVYLCASSGTGDLYEQYFGPGTRLTVT.

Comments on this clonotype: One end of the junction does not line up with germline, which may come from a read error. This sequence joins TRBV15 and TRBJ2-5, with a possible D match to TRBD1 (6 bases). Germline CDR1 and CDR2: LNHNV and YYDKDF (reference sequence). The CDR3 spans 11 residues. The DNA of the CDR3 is TGTGCCACCAGCAGAGATGGGACAAGGAACTTC. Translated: CATSRDGTRNF.

CDR3 region: CASSTGTGGVQPQHF. The CDR3 DNA reads TGTGCCAGTAGTACCGGGACAGGGGGAGTTCAGCCCCAGCATTTT. This sequence joins TRBV19 and TRBJ1-5; the match to TRBD1 covers 11 bases. There are 15 residues in the CDR3. Per the germline V gene, CDR1 is LNHDA and CDR2 is SQIVND (reference sequence). J lost 6 bases, V lost 4 bases, and 5 bases had no gene match. The variable domain in full, with the rest retrieved from reference TRBV19 and TRBJ1-5, is DGGITQSPKYLFRKEGQNVTLSCEQNLNHDAMYWYRQDPGQGLRLIYYSQIVNDFQKGDIAEGYSVSREKKESFPLTVTSAQKNPTAFYLCASSTGTGGVQPQHFGDGTRLSIL.

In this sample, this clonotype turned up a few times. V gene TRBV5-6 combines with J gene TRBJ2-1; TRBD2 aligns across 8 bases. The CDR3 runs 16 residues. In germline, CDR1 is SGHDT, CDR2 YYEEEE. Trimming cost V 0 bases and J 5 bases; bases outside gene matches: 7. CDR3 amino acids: CASSLVLAGTDNEQFF. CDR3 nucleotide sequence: TGTGCCAGCAGCTTGGTGTTAGCGGGAACTGACAATGAGCAGTTCTTC.